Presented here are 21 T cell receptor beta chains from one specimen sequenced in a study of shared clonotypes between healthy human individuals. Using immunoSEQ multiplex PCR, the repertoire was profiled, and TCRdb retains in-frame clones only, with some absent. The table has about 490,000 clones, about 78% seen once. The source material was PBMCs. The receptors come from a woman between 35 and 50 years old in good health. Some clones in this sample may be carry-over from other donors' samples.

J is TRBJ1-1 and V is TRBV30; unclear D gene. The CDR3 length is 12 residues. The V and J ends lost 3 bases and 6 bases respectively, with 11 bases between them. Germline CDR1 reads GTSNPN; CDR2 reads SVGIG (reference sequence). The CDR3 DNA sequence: TGTGCCTGGAGCCTCCCTGTGCCTGAAGCTTTCTTT. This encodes CAWSLPVPEAFF.

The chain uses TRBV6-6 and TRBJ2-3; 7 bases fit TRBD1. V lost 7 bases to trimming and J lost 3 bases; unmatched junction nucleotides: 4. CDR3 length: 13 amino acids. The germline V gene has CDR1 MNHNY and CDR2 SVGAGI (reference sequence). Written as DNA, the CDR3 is TGTGCCAGCAAAGAACAGGGGACAGATACGCAGTATTTT. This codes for CASKEQGTDTQYF.

In DNA form, the CDR3 reads TGTGCCAGCAGCCCACAGGACAGGCTGAGTAAGAACGAGCAGTACTTC. It specifies CASSPQDRLSKNEQYF. The rearrangement links TRBV5-4 to TRBJ2-7; 7 bases fit TRBD1. The CDR3 is 16 amino acids. The V gene end was trimmed by 4 bases and the J gene end by 5 bases; junction bases not matched to a gene: 15. Per germline, CDR1 SGHNT and CDR2 YYREEE (reference sequence).

DNA for the CDR3: TGTGCCAGCAGTTTACCCGGGACAGCAACTTTCCCAACTAATGAAAAACTGTTTTTT. It specifies CASSLPGTATFPTNEKLFF. The chain combines TRBV27 with TRBJ1-4; 7 nucleotides align to TRBD1. Trimming at V came to 2 bases and at J to 0 bases, leaving 12 bases not matched to a gene. CDR3 size: 19 residues. Germline loops: CDR1 MNHEY, CDR2 SMNVEV (reference sequence).

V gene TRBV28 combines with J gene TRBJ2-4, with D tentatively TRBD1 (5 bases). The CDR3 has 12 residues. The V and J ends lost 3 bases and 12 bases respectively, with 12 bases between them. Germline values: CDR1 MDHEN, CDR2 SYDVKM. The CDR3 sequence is CASSFPVGAQYF. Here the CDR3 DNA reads TGTGCCAGCAGTTTCCCAGTTGGGGCTCAGTACTTC.

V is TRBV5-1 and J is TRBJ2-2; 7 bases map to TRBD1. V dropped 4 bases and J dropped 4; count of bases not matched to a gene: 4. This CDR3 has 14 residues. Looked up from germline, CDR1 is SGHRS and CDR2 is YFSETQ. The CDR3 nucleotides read TGCGCCAGCAGCCAAGGGACAGCCACCGGGGAGCTGTTTTTT. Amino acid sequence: CASSQGTATGELFF.

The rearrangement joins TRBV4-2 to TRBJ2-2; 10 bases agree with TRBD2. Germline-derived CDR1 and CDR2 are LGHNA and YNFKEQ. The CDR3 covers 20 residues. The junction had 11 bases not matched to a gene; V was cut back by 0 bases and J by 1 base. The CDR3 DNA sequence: TGTGCCAGCAGCCAAGATCTCTCGGCTAGCGGGAGTCGGAACACCGGGGAGCTGTTTTTT. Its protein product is CASSQDLSASGSRNTGELFF.

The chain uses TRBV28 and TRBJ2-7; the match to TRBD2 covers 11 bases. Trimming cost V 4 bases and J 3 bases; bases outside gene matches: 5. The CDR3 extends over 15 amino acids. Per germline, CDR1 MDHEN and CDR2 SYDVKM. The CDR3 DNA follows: TGTGCCAGCAGTTCGACTAGCGGGGACGTCTACGAGCAGTACTTC. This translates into CASSSTSGDVYEQYF.

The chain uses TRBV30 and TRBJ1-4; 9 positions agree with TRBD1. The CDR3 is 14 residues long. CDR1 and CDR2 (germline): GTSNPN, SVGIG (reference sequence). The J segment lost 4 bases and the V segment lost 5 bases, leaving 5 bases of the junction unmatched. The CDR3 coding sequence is TGTGCCTGGGGACAGGGGCCCAATAATGAAAAACTGTTTTTT. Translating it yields CAWGQGPNNEKLFF.

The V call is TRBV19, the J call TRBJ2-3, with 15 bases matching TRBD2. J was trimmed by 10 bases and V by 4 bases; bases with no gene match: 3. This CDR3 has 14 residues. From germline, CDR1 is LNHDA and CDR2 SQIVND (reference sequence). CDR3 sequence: CASSTGTSGGSQYF. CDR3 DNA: TGTGCCAGTAGTACAGGGACTAGCGGGGGGTCGCAGTATTTT.

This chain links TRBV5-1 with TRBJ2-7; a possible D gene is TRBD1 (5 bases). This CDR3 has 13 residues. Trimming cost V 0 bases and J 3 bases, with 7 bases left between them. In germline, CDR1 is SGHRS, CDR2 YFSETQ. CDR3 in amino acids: CASSLGQRYEQYF. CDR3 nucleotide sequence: TGCGCCAGCAGCTTGGGACAGCGCTACGAGCAGTACTTC.

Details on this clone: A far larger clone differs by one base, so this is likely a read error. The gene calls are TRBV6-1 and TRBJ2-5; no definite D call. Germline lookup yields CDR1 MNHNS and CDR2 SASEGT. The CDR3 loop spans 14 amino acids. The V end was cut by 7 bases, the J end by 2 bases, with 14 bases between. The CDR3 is CASTVKEEQETQYF. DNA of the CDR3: TGTGCCAGCACTGTAAAAGAAGAACAAGAGACCCAGTACTTC.

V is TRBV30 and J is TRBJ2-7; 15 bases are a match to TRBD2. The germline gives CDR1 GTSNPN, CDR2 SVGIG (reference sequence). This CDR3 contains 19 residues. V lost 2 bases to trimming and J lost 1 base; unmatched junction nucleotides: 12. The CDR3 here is CAWSTDHGLAGGGSYEQYF. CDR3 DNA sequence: TGTGCCTGGAGTACTGACCACGGACTAGCGGGAGGGGGATCCTACGAGCAGTACTTC.

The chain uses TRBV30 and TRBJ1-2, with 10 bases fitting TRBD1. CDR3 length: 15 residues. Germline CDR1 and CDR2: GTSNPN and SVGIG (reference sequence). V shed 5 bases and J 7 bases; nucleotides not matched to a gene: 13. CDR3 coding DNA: TGTGCCTGGGATACCGGGACAGGGGTCTTCGGTGGCTACACCTTC. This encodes CAWDTGTGVFGGYTF.

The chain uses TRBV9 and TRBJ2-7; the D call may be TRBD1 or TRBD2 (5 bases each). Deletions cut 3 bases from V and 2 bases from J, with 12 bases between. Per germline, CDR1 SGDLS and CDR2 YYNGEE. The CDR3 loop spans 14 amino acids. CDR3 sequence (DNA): TGTGCCAGCAGCGGTGGGACCTCCACCTACGAGCAGTACTTC. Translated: CASSGGTSTYEQYF.

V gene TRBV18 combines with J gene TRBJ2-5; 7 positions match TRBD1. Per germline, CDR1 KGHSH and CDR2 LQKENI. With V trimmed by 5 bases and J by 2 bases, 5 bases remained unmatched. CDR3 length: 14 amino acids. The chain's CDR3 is CASSADRTQETQYF. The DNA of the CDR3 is TGTGCCAGCTCAGCGGACAGGACTCAAGAGACCCAGTACTTC.

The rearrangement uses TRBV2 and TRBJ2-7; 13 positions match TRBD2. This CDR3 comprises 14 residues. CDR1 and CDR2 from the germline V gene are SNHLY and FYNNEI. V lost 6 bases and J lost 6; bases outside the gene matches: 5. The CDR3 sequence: CASRVGLAGTEQYF. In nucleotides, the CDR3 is TGTGCCAGCAGAGTGGGACTAGCGGGAACCGAGCAGTACTTC.

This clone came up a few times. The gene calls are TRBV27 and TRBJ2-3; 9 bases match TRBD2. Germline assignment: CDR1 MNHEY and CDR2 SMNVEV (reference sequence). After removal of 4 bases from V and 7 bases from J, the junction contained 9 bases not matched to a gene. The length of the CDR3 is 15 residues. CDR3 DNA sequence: TGTGCCAGCAGTTGGCGGGGCGGGAGGGGAAATACGCAGTATTTT. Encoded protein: CASSWRGGRGNTQYF.

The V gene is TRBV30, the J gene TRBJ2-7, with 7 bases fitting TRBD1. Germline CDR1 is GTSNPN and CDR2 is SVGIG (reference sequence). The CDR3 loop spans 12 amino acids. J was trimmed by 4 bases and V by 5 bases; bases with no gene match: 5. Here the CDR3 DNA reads TGTGCCTGGGGACAGGCGATTTACGAGCAGTACTTC. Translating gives CAWGQAIYEQYF.

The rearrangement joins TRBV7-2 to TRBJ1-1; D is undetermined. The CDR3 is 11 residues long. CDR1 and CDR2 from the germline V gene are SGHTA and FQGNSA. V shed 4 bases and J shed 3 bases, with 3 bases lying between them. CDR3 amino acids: CASSSYTEAFF. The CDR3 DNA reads TGTGCCAGCAGCTCCTACACTGAAGCTTTCTTT.

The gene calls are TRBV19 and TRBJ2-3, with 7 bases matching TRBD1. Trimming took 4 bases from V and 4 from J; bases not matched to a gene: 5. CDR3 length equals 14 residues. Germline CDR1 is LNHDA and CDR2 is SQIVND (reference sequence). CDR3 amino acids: CASSTRGLADTQYF. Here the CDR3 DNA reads TGTGCCAGTAGTACGAGGGGGCTGGCAGATACGCAGTATTTT.